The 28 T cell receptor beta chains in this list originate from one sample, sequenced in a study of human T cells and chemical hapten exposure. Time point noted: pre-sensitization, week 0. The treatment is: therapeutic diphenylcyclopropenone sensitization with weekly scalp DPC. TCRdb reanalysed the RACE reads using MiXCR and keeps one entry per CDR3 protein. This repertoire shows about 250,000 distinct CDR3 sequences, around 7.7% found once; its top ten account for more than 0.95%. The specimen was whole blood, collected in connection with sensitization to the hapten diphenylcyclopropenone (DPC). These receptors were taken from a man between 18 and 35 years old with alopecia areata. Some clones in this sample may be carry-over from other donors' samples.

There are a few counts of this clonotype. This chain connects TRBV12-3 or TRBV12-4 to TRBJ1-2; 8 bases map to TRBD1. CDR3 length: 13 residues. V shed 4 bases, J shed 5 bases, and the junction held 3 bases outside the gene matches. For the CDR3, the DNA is TGTGCCAGCAGTTACGGACAGGGATATGGCTACACCTTC. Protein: CASSYGQGYGYTF.

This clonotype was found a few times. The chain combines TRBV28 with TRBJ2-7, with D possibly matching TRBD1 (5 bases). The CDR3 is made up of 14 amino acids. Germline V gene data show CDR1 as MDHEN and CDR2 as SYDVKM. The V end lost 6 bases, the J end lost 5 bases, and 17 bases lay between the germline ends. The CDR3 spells CASSFLGVGDEQYF. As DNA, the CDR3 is TGTGCCAGCAGCTTCTTAGGGGTCGGCGACGAGCAGTACTTC.

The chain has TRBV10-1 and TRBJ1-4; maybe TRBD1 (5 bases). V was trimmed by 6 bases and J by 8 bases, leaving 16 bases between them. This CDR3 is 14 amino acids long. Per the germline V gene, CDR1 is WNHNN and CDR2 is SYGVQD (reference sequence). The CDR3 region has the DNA TGCGCCAGCAGCGAAGGAGGGGATCGCGAAAAACTGTTTTTT. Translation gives CASSEGGDREKLFF.

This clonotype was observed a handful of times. CDR3 DNA sequence: TGCAGTGCTAGAGAGGGGGGTCTTGAAGCTTTCTTT. This codes for CSAREGGLEAFF. The V gene is TRBV20-1, the J gene TRBJ1-1; maybe TRBD1 (5 bases). This CDR3 is built from 12 residues. Trimming took 0 bases from V and 7 from J, leaving 9 bases between them. The germline V gene has CDR1 DFQATT and CDR2 SNEGSKA (reference sequence).

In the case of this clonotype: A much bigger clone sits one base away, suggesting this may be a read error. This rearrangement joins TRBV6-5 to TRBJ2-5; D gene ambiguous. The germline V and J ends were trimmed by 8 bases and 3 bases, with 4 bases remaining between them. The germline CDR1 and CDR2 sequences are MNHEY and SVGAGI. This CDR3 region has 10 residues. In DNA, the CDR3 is TGTGCCAGCGGCAAAGAGACCCAGTACTTC. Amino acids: CASGKETQYF.

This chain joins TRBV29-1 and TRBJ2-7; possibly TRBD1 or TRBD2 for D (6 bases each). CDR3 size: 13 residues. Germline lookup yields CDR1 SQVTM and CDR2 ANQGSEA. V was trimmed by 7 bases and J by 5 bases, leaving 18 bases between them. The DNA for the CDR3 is TGCAGCGGCCTCTCATCCGGGGGCGACGAGCAGTACTTC. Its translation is CSGLSSGGDEQYF.

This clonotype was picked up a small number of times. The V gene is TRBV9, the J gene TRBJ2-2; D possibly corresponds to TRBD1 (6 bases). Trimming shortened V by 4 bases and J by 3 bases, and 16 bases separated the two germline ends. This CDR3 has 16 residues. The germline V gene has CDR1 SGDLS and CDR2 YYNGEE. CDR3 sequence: CASSPPTGGDTGELFF. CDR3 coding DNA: TGTGCCAGCAGCCCGCCGACAGGTGGAGACACCGGGGAGCTGTTTTTT.

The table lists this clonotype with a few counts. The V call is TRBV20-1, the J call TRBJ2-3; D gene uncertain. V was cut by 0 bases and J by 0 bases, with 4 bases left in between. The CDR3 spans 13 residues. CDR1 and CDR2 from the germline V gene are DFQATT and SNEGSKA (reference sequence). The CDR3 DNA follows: TGCAGTGCTAGAGACGGAAGCACAGATACGCAGTATTTT. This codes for CSARDGSTDTQYF.

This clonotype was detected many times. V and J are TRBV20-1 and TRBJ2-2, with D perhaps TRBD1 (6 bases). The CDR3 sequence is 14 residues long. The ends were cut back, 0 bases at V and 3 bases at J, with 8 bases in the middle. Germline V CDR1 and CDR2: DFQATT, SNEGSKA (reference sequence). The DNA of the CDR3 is TGCAGTGCTAGAGATCCAGGGGACACCGGGGAGCTGTTTTTT. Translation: CSARDPGDTGELFF.

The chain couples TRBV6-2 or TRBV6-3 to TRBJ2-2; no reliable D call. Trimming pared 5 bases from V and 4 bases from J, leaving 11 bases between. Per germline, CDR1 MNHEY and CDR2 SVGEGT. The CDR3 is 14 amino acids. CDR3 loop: CASSPPTLTGELFF. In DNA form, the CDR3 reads TGTGCCAGCAGTCCACCGACCCTCACCGGGGAGCTGTTTTTT.

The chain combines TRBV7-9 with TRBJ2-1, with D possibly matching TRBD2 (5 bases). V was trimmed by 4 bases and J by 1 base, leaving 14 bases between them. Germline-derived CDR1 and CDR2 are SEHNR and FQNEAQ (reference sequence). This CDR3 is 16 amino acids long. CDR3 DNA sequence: TGTGCCAGCAGCTCGTTACTAGTTTTATCCTACAATGAGCAGTTCTTC. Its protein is CASSSLLVLSYNEQFF.

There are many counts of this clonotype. CDR3 sequence reads: CASSTTNTGELFF. CDR3 nucleotides: TGTGCCAGCAGTACCACTAACACCGGGGAGCTGTTTTTT. The chain is built from TRBV28 and TRBJ2-2; D unresolved. This CDR3 contains 13 residues. Trimming removed 5 bases at V and 2 bases at J, with 6 bases between. Germline V gene data show CDR1 as MDHEN and CDR2 as SYDVKM.

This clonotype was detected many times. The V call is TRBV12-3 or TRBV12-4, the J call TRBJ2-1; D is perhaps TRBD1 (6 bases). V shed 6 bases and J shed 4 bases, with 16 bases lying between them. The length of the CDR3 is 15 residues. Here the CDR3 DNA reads TGTGCCAGCAGATACCTTGGACAGTCTTACAATGAGCAGTTCTTC. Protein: CASRYLGQSYNEQFF.

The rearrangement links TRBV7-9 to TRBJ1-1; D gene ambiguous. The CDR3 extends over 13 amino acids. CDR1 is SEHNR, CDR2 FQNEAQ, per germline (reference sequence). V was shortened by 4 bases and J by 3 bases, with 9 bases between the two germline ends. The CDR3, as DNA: TGTGCCAGCAGCTCTACTATCGACACTGAAGCTTTCTTT. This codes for CASSSTIDTEAFF.

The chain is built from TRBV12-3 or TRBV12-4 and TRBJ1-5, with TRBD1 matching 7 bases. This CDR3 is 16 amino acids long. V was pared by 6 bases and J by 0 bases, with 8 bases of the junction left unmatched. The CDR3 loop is CASSGTEPYSNQPQHF. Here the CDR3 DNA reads TGTGCCAGCAGCGGGACAGAACCATATAGCAATCAGCCCCAGCATTTT.

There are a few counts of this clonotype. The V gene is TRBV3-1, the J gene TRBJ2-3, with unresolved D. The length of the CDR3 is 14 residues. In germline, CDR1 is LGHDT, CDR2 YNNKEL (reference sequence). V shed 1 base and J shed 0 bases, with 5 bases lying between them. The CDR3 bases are TGTGCCAGCAGCCAAGGCCCCAGCACAGATACGCAGTATTTT. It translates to CASSQGPSTDTQYF.

CDR3 residues: CASSFTGPAGELFF. In DNA, the CDR3 is TGTGCCAGCAGTTTCACAGGGCCCGCCGGGGAGCTGTTTTTT. V and J are TRBV7-9 and TRBJ2-2, with D maybe TRBD1 (6 bases). Trimming removed 6 bases at V and 6 bases at J, with 14 bases between. The CDR3 loop spans 14 amino acids. Germline CDR1 SEHNR, CDR2 FQNEAQ (reference sequence).

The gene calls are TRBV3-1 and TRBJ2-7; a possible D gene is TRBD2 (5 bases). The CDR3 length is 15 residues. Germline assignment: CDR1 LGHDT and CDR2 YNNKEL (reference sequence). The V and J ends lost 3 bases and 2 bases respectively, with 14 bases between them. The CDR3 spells CASSHGGRYPYEQYF. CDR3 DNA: TGTGCCAGCAGCCACGGAGGACGCTATCCCTACGAGCAGTACTTC.

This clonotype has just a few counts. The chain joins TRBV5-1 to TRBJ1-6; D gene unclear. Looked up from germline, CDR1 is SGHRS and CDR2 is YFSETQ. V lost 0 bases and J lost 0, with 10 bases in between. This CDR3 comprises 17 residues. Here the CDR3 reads CASSLDSPSSYNSPLHF. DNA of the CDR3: TGCGCCAGCAGCTTGGACAGCCCCAGCTCCTATAATTCACCCCTCCACTTT.

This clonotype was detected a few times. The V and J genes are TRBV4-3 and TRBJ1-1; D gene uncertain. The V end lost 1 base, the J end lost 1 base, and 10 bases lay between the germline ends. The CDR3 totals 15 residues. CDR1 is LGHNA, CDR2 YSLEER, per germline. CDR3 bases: TGCGCCAGCAGCCAAGGCTTAGGGCAGAACACTGAAGCTTTCTTT. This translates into CASSQGLGQNTEAFF.

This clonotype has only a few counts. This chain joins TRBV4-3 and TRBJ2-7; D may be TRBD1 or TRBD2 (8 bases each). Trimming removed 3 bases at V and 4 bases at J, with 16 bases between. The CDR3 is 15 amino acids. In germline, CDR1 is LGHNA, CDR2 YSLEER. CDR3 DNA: TGCGCCAGCAGCCAGGGCGGGGGGACAGGATACGAGCAGTACTTC. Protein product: CASSQGGGTGYEQYF.

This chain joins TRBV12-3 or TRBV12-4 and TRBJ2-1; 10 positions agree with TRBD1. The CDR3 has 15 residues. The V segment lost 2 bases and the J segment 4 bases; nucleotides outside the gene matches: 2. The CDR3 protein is CASSLWGQGYNEQFF. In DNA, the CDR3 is TGTGCCAGCAGTTTATGGGGACAGGGGTACAATGAGCAGTTCTTC.

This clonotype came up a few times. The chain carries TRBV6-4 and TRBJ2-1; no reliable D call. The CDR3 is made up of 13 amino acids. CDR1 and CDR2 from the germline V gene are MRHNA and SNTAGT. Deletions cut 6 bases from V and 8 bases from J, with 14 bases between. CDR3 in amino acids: CASSQLGEDEQFF. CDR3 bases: TGTGCCAGCAGCCAATTAGGAGAGGATGAGCAGTTCTTC.

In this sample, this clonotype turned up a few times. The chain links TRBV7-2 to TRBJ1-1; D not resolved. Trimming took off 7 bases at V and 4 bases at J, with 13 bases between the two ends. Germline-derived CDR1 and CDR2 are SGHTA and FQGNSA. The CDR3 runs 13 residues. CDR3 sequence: CASTYVLGTEAFF. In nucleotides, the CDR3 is TGTGCCAGCACCTATGTCCTGGGCACTGAAGCTTTCTTT.

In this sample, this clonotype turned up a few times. The CDR3 reads CASSLDRGLSYEQYF. DNA for the CDR3: TGCGCCAGCAGCTTGGACAGGGGCCTCTCCTACGAGCAGTACTTC. The rearrangement links TRBV5-1 to TRBJ2-7, with 7 bases fitting TRBD1. There are 15 residues in the CDR3. J gave up 0 bases and V 0 bases, and 3 bases lay outside the gene matches. Per the germline V gene, CDR1 is SGHRS and CDR2 is YFSETQ.

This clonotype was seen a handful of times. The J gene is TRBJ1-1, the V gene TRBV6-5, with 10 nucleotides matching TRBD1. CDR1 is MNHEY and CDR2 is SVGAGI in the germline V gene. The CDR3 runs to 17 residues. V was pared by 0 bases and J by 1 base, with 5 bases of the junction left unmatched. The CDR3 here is CASSYSVGTGENTEAFF. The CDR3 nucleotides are TGTGCCAGCAGTTACTCGGTCGGGACAGGGGAGAACACTGAAGCTTTCTTT.

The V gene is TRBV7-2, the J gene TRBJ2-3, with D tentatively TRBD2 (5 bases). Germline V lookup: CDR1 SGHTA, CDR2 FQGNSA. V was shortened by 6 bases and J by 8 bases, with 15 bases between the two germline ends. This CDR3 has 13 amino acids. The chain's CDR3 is CASRNVGRGTQYF. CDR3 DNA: TGTGCCAGCAGAAACGTCGGACGGGGTACGCAGTATTTT. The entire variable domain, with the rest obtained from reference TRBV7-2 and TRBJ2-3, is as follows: GAGVSQSPSNKVTEKGKDVELRCDPISGHTALYWYRQSLGQGLEFLIYFQGNSAPDKSGLPSDRFSAERTGGSVSTLTIQRTQQEDSAVYLCASRNVGRGTQYFGPGTRLTVL.

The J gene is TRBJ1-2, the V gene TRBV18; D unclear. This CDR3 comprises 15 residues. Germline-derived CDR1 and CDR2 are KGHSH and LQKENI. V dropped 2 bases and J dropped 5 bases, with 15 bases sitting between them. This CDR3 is CASSPDGVAEYGYTF. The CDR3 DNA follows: TGTGCCAGCTCACCAGATGGGGTTGCGGAGTATGGCTACACCTTC.